Sequencing of this T cell receptor beta chain was carried out in a study of cytomegalovirus exposure and HLA in healthy donors. Trimming removed 2 bases at V and 2 bases at J, with 7 bases between. Germline V gives CDR1 SNHLY, CDR2 FYNNEI. The CDR3 totals 13 residues. Amplification used 60 Vbeta primers and 13 Jbeta primers. Profiled with immunoSEQ multiplex PCR; TCRdb holds only in-frame clones, not every one. The repertoire consists of approximately 95,000 clones, with around four fifths occurring once and the leading ten covering 4.1%. This clone was seen only a few times. Input material: PBMCs. This clonotype was sampled from a middle-aged woman in good health and CMV-seropositive. J is TRBJ2-7 and V is TRBV2; D uncertain. DNA for the CDR3: TGTGCCAGCAGTGAAAAGTCTACCTACGAGCAGTACTTC. Translated, it gives CASSEKSTYEQYF. Drawing the rest from reference TRBV2 and TRBJ2-7, the complete variable domain is EPEVTQTPSHQVTQMGQEVILRCVPISNHLYFYWYRQILGQKVEFLVSFYNNEISEKSEIFDDQFSVERPDGSNFTLKIRSTKLEDSAMYFCASSEKSTYEQYFGPGTRLTVT.